These 11 T cell receptor beta chains originate from one sample sequenced in a study of T cells after yellow fever vaccination. TCRdb itself ran the 5' RACE reads through MiXCR, one entry per CDR3 protein. The repertoire has tens of thousands of distinct CDR3 sequences, roughly 8% of them found once; the top ten carry roughly two fifths. The sample here was CD8+ T cells sorted from PBMCs, taken on the day of the yellow fever booster vaccination. Receptor source: a man aged 25 to 40 who received the YFV17D yellow fever vaccine.

This clonotype was counted a few times. The V call is TRBV6-1, the J call TRBJ1-4; D not certain. This CDR3 is 15 amino acids long. Germline CDR1 and CDR2: MNHNS and SASEGT. The V and J ends lost 8 bases and 7 bases respectively, with 20 bases between them. The CDR3 DNA sequence: TGTGCCAGCGGAGGGTGGCCTGTAGAGGGTGAAAAACTGTTTTTT. The encoded protein is CASGGWPVEGEKLFF.

This clonotype appeared many times. The chain is built from TRBV4-3 and TRBJ2-3; 9 bases fit TRBD2. Germline V gene data show CDR1 as LGHNA and CDR2 as YSLEER. Germline trimming cut 0 bases from V and 4 bases from J; bases unmatched to any gene: 8. CDR3 length equals 17 residues. The CDR3 here is CASSQDWEAGGADTQYF. CDR3 in DNA: TGCGCCAGCAGCCAAGATTGGGAGGCGGGAGGGGCAGATACGCAGTATTTT.

The rearrangement joins TRBV27 to TRBJ2-3, with D possibly matching TRBD1 (5 bases). Per germline, CDR1 MNHEY and CDR2 SMNVEV (reference sequence). Trimming removed 0 bases from V and 4 bases from J, with 8 bases in between. The length of the CDR3 is 14 residues. CDR3 DNA: TGTGCCAGCAGTTTATCCTCAGGGCCAGATACGCAGTATTTT. Its protein is CASSLSSGPDTQYF.

This clonotype has ten or more counts. The genes are TRBV4-3 and TRBJ2-7; unclear D gene. Trimming shortened V by 1 base and J by 0 bases, and 7 bases separated the two germline ends. The germline V gene encodes CDR1 LGHNA and CDR2 YSLEER. This CDR3 contains 14 residues. The CDR3 DNA is TGCGCCAGCAGCCAAGGTCGAGTCTCCTACGAGCAGTACTTC. It encodes CASSQGRVSYEQYF.

The CDR3 reads CASLSGLEQYF. CDR3 nucleotide sequence: TGTGCCAGCCTGAGTGGGCTCGAGCAGTACTTC. The V gene is TRBV25-1, the J gene TRBJ2-7; unclear D gene. CDR3 size: 11 residues. The germline V and J ends were trimmed by 8 bases and 6 bases, with 11 bases remaining between them. CDR1 and CDR2 (germline): MGHDK, SYGVNS.

This clonotype was detected ten times or more. The genes are TRBV19 and TRBJ2-1; D remains unclear. The CDR3 extends over 12 amino acids. The V end was cut by 4 bases, the J end by 7 bases, with 8 bases between. CDR1 LNHDA and CDR2 SQIVND come from the germline V gene (reference sequence). The CDR3 coding sequence is TGTGCCAGTAGTAGGGAAGGAAATGAGCAGTTCTTC. Protein product: CASSREGNEQFF. The whole variable domain, filled in from reference TRBV19 and TRBJ2-1, reads DGGITQSPKYLFRKEGQNVTLSCEQNLNHDAMYWYRQDPGQGLRLIYYSQIVNDFQKGDIAEGYSVSREKKESFPLTVTSAQKNPTAFYLCASSREGNEQFFGPGTRLTVL.

This clonotype was observed a handful of times. The chain links TRBV19 to TRBJ1-1; no reliable D call. V was shortened by 7 bases and J by 5 bases, with 17 bases between the two germline ends. Germline V gene lookup returns CDR1 LNHDA and CDR2 SQIVND (reference sequence). The CDR3 has 14 residues. The CDR3 sequence: CASKFGFSYTEAFF. CDR3 bases: TGTGCCAGTAAATTCGGCTTCAGCTATACTGAAGCTTTCTTT.

The rearrangement links TRBV20-1 to TRBJ2-1, with 12 bases aligning to TRBD2. In germline, CDR1 is DFQATT, CDR2 SNEGSKA (reference sequence). The junction had 7 bases not matched to a gene; V was cut back by 5 bases and J by 8 bases. The CDR3 runs to 14 residues. For the CDR3, the DNA is TGCAGTGCTGACCGACTAGCGGGAGCCGATGAGCAGTTCTTC. Translated: CSADRLAGADEQFF.

The chain couples TRBV19 to TRBJ2-7; 11 nucleotides match TRBD2. Per the germline V gene, CDR1 is LNHDA and CDR2 is SQIVND (reference sequence). The CDR3 is made up of 15 amino acids. V shed 4 bases and J 2 bases; nucleotides not matched to a gene: 4. CDR3 DNA: TGTGCCAGTAGTACCGAGACTAGCGGGACCTACGAGCAGTACTTC. Its translation: CASSTETSGTYEQYF.

A few counts support this clonotype. V gene TRBV20-1 combines with J gene TRBJ2-5, with 10 bases identical to TRBD2. CDR1 is DFQATT, CDR2 SNEGSKA, per germline (reference sequence). CDR3 length: 13 amino acids. Trimming took 8 bases from V and 1 from J; bases not matched to a gene: 4. The CDR3, as DNA: TGCAGTTCCTGGACTAGCGGCCAAGAGACCCAGTACTTC. Translation gives CSSWTSGQETQYF.

This clonotype was counted ten times or more. CDR3 sequence reads: CASSFGLADYEQYF. DNA for the CDR3: TGTGCCAGCAGCTTTGGGCTTGCAGACTACGAGCAGTACTTC. The chain carries TRBV7-9 and TRBJ2-7; no definite D call. The germline CDR1 and CDR2 sequences are SEHNR and FQNEAQ (reference sequence). V lost 3 bases to trimming and J lost 3 bases, with 12 bases between them. The CDR3 covers 14 residues.